This T cell receptor (beta chain) comes out of a study of tumor T cells in aggressive B-cell lymphoma. Generated by immunoSEQ multiplex PCR, the TCRdb table keeps only in-frame clones and is missing some. The repertoire holds about 3,500 clones, roughly 94% seen once, with approximately 2% in the top ten. V dropped 5 bases and J dropped 8; count of bases not matched to a gene: 6. In germline, CDR1 is SNHLY, CDR2 FYNNEI. This CDR3 is built from 13 residues. The J gene is TRBJ1-2, the V gene TRBV2; 9 nucleotides agree with TRBD1. The sample was tumor tissue. The TCR comes from an adult with diffuse large B cell lymphoma. The CDR3 nucleotides are TGTGCCAGCAGTCCCGACAGGGGGAGCGGCTACACCTTC. Encoded protein: CASSPDRGSGYTF.